Sequencing of this TCR beta chain was carried out in a study of blood T cell repertoires in COVID-19. Libraries were prepared by immunoSEQ multiplex PCR; TCRdb keeps only in-frame clonotypes and omits some of them. The table includes about 140,000 clones, approximately 85% detected once. Germline CDR1 is LGHNT and CDR2 is FRNRAP. V shed 6 bases, J shed 2 bases, and the junction held 6 bases outside the gene matches. CDR3 length: 15 residues. Sequenced: peripheral blood. The sequence was obtained from a man aged 45 to 65 with acute or convalescent COVID-19. This chain joins TRBV12-5 and TRBJ2-3; TRBD2 matches at 9 bases. In nucleotides, the CDR3 is TGTGCTAGTGGAATTAGCGGGAGCCCCACAGATACGCAGTATTTT. Its translation: CASGISGSPTDTQYF. Supplemented by reference TRBV12-5 and TRBJ2-3, the full variable domain reads DARVTQTPRHKVTEMGQEVTMRCQPILGHNTVFWYRQTMMQGLELLAYFRNRAPLDDSGMPKDRFSAEMPDATLATLKIQPSEPRDSAVYFCASGISGSPTDTQYFGPGTRLTVL.